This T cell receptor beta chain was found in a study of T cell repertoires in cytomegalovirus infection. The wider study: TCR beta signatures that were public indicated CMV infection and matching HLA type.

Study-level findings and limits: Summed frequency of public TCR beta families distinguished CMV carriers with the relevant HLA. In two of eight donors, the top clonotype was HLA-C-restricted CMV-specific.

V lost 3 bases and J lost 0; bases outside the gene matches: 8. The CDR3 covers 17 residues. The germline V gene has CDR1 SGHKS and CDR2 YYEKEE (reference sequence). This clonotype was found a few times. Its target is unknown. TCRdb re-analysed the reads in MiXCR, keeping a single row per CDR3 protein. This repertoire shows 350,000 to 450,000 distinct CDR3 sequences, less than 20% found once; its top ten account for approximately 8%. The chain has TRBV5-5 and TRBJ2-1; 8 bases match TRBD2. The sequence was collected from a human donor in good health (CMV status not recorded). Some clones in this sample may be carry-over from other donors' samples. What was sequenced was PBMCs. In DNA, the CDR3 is TGTGCCAGCAGCTACCAGACTAGCGCAAACTCCTACAATGAGCAGTTCTTC. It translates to CASSYQTSANSYNEQFF.